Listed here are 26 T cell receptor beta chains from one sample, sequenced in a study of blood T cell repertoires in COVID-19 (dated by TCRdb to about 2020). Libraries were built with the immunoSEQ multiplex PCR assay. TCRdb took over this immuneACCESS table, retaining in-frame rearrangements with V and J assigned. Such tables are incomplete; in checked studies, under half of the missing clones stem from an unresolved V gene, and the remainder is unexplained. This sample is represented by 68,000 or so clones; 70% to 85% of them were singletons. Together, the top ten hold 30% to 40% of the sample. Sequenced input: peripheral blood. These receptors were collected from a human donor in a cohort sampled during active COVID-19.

CDR3 DNA: TGTGCCAGCAGGCCAGGTGGTGGTGGCTACACCTTC. The encoded protein is CASRPGGGGYTF. This chain uses TRBV6-5 with TRBJ1-2, with D uncertain. V lost 6 bases and J 7 bases, leaving 12 bases between the germline ends. Germline values: CDR1 MNHEY, CDR2 SVGAGI. This CDR3 has 12 residues.

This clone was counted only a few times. The CDR3 DNA reads as TGTGCCAGCAGCATCAGACAGGGGGCAGGGGATACGCAGTATTTT. Translation: CASSIRQGAGDTQYF. This rearrangement joins TRBV11-2 to TRBJ2-3; 10 bases are shared with TRBD1. The CDR3 totals 15 residues. V lost 5 bases, J lost 6 bases, and 8 bases stayed unmatched. Looked up from germline, CDR1 is SGHAT and CDR2 is FQNNGV.

CDR3 DNA: TGTGCCAGCAGCCTGAAGCATGGGGCCGTACAGGGTTCCACAGATACGCAGTATTTT. Translated: CASSLKHGAVQGSTDTQYF. The chain is built from TRBV11-2 and TRBJ2-3; tentative D call: TRBD1 (6 bases). The CDR3 totals 19 residues. CDR1 is SGHAT and CDR2 is FQNNGV in the germline V gene. Trimming shortened V by 5 bases and J by 2 bases, and 26 bases separated the two germline ends.

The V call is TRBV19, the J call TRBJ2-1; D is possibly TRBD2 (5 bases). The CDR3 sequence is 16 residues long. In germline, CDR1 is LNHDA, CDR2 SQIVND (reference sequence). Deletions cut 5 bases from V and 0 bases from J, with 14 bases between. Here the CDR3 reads CASSYNSVRSYNEQFF. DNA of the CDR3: TGTGCCAGTAGTTATAATAGCGTTCGCTCCTACAATGAGCAGTTCTTC.

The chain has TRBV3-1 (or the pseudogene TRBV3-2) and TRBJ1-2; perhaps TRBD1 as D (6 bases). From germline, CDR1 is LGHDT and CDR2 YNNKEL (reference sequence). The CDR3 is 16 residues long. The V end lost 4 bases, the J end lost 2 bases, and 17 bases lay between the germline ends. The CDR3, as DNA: TGTGCCAGCAGCCCCTTACCGACAGGTGACAACTATGGCTACACCTTC. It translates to CASSPLPTGDNYGYTF.

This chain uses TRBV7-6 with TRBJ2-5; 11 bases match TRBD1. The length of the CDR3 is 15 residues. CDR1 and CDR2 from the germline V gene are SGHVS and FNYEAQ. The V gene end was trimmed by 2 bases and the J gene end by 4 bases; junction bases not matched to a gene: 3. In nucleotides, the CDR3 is TGTGCCAGCAGCTTACTGGGGACAGGGGGAGAGACCCAGTACTTC. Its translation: CASSLLGTGGETQYF.

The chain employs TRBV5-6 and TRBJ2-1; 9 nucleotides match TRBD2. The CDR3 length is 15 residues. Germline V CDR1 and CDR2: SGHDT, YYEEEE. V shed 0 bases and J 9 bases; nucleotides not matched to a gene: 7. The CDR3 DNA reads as TGTGCCAGCAGCTTGGGCCCTGGCGGGAGGGGTGAGCAGTTCTTC. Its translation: CASSLGPGGRGEQFF.

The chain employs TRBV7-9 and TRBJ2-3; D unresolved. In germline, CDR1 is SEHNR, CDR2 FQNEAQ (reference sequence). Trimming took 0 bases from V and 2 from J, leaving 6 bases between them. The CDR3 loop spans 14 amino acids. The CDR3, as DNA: TGTGCCAGCAGCTTAGCTGGCTTCACAGATACGCAGTATTTT. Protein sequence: CASSLAGFTDTQYF.

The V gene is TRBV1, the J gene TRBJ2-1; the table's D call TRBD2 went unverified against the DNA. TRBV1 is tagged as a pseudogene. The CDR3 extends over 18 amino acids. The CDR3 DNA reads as TGCACCAGCAAACGGGGGGCCGGGTTGGGAGATCCTGAGGATGAGCAGTTCTTC. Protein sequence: CTSKRGAGLGDPEDEQFF.

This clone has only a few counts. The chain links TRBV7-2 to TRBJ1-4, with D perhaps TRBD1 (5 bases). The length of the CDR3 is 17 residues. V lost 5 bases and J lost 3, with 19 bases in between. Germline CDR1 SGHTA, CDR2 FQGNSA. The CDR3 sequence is CASSRTLRGAANEKLFF. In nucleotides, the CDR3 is TGTGCCAGCAGCCGGACCCTAAGGGGCGCAGCTAATGAAAAACTGTTTTTT.

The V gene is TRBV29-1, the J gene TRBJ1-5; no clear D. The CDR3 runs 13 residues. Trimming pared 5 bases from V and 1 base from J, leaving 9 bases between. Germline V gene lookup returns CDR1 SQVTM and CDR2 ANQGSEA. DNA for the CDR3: TGCAGCGTTTTGGCGGGAAGCAATCAGCCCCAGCATTTT. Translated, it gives CSVLAGSNQPQHF.

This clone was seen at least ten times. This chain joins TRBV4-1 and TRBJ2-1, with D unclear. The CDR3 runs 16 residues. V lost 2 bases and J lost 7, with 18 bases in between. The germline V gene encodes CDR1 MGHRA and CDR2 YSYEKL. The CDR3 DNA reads TGCGCCAGCAGCCAAAGCCAGACTGAAGCTCTGAATGAGCAGTTCTTC. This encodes CASSQSQTEALNEQFF.

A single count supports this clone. The CDR3, as DNA: TGCGCCAGCAGCTTGAACAGGGGGACTGGCTACACCTTC. This sequence encodes CASSLNRGTGYTF. The chain joins TRBV5-1 to TRBJ1-2; 8 nucleotides agree with TRBD1. Germline values: CDR1 SGHRS, CDR2 YFSETQ. V dropped 1 base and J dropped 7; count of bases not matched to a gene: 3. The CDR3 sequence is 13 residues long. The whole variable domain, filled in from reference TRBV5-1 and TRBJ1-2, reads KAGVTQTPRYLIKTRGQQVTLSCSPISGHRSVSWYQQTPGQGLQFLFEYFSETQRNKGNFPGRFSGRQFSNSRSEMNVSTLELGDSALYLCASSLNRGTGYTFGSGTRLTVV.

CDR3: CASSRDRAYEQYF. The CDR3 coding sequence is TGTGCCAGTAGCAGGGACAGGGCGTACGAGCAGTACTTC. V and J are TRBV19 and TRBJ2-7; 9 bases are shared with TRBD1. Germline lookup yields CDR1 LNHDA and CDR2 SQIVND (reference sequence). The CDR3 is 13 amino acids. V lost 6 bases, J lost 4 bases, and 4 bases stayed unmatched.

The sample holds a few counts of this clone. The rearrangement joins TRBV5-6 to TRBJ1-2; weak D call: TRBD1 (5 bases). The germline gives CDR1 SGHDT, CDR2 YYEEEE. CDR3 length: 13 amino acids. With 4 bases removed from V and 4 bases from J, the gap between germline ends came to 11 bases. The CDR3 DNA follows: TGTGCCAGCAGCCCAGGGAATGGCTATGGCTACACCTTC. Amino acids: CASSPGNGYGYTF.

CDR3 nucleotides: TGTGCCACCTCCTTGGGGGGGAACACCGGGGAGCTGTTTTTT. Translation: CATSLGGNTGELFF. The genes are TRBV28 and TRBJ2-2, with a weak D call TRBD2 (6 bases). V was shortened by 10 bases and J by 1 base, with 13 bases between the two germline ends. CDR3 length: 14 amino acids. Germline V gives CDR1 MDHEN, CDR2 SYDVKM.

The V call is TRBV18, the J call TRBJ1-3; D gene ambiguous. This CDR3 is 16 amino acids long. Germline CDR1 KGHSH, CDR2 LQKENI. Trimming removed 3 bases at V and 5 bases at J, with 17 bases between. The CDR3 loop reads CASSPRTSGNRNTIYF. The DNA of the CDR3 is TGTGCCAGCTCACCTCGGACTTCGGGGAATAGAAACACCATATATTTT.

The CDR3 nucleotides read TGTGCCAGCAGCGTCGCCGGAGGGTGGGCTTCACCCCTCCACTTT. Its translation: CASSVAGGWASPLHF. The chain joins TRBV9 to TRBJ1-6; D is undetermined. The CDR3 sequence is 15 residues long. Trimming cost V 2 bases and J 9 bases, with 15 bases left between them. Germline V gene lookup returns CDR1 SGDLS and CDR2 YYNGEE.

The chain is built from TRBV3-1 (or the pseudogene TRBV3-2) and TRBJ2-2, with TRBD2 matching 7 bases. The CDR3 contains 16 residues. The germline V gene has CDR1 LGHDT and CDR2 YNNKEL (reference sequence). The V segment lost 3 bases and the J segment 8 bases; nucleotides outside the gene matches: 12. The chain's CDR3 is CASSQAGTISEGELFF. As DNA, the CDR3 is TGTGCCAGCAGCCAGGCAGGGACTATTTCGGAGGGGGAGCTGTTTTTT.

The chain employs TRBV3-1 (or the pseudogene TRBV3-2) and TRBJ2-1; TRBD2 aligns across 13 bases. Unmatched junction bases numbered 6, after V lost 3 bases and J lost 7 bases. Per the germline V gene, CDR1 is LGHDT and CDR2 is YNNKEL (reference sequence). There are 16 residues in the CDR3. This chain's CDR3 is CASSHHGTSGMNEQFF. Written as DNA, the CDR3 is TGTGCCAGCAGCCACCACGGGACTAGCGGGATGAATGAGCAGTTCTTC.

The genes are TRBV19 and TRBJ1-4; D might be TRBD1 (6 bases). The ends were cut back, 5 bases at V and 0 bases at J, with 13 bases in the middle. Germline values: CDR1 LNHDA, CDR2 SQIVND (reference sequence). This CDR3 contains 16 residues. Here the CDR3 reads CASSATGSATNEKLFF. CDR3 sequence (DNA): TGTGCCAGTAGTGCAACAGGGAGTGCAACTAATGAAAAACTGTTTTTT.

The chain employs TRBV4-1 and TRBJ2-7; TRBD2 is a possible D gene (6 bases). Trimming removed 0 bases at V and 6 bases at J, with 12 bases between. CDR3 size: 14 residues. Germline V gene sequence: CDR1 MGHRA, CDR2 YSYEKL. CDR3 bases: TGCGCCAGCAGCCAAGATCTAGGAGGGGCCGAGCAGTACTTC. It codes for CASSQDLGGAEQYF.

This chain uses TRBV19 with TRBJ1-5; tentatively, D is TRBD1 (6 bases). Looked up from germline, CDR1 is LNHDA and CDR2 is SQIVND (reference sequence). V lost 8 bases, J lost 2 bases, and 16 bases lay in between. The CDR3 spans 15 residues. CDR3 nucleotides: TGTGCCAGTGAGGGGGTCTCCCGGGGCAATCAGCCCCAGCATTTT. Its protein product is CASEGVSRGNQPQHF.

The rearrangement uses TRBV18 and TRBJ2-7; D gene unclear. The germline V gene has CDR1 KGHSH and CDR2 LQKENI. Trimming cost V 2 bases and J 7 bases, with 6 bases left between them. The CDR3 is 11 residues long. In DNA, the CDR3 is TGTGCCAGCTCACCATCGCAGGAGCAGTACTTC. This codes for CASSPSQEQYF.

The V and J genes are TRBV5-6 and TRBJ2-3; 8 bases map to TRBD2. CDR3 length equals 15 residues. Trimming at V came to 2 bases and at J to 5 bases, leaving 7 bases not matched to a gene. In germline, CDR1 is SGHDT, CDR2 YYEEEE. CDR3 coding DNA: TGTGCCAGCAGCTTCGGGAGGGCCGGGATAGATACGCAGTATTTT. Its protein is CASSFGRAGIDTQYF.

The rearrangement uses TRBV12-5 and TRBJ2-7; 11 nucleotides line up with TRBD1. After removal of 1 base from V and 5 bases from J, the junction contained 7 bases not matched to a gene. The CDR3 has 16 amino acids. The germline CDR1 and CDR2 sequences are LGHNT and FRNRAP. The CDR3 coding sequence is TGTGCTAGTGGTTTGGGAATCGGACAGGGGGCGAACGAGCAGTACTTC. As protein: CASGLGIGQGANEQYF.